Below, 9 T cell receptor beta chains from the same sample are listed, as sequenced in a study of ipilimumab plus nivolumab after autologous stem cell transplantation. TCRdb's table, derived via immunoSEQ multiplex PCR, lists solely in-frame clones and lacks some. The top ten hold 0.7% to 0.95% of the sample, which has tens of thousands of clones, over 75% seen once. This specimen was PBMCs, taken in a trial of ipilimumab plus nivolumab as post-transplant consolidation. The receptors here all came from a male donor with multiple myeloma.

The chain links TRBV7-8 to TRBJ2-2, with 7 bases matching TRBD2. The germline gives CDR1 SGHVS, CDR2 FQNEAQ. This CDR3 comprises 17 residues. V trimming: 5 bases; J trimming: 2 bases; junction bases outside the gene matches: 11. The CDR3 DNA reads as TGTGCCAGCAGCCTCCACCCACGGGGGGTAAACACCGGGGAGCTGTTTTTT. Translating gives CASSLHPRGVNTGELFF.

The genes are TRBV9 and TRBJ1-4; 9 positions agree with TRBD1. CDR3 size: 14 residues. The germline V gene has CDR1 SGDLS and CDR2 YYNGEE. The J segment lost 7 bases and the V segment lost 3 bases, leaving 4 bases of the junction unmatched. In DNA, the CDR3 is TGTGCCAGCAGCGATACAGGGGGCTTTGAAAAACTGTTTTTT. Encoded protein: CASSDTGGFEKLFF.

The chain combines TRBV5-8 with TRBJ2-6; no clear D. CDR3 size: 15 residues. Trimming cost V 4 bases and J 0 bases, with 8 bases left between them. Germline V gene lookup returns CDR1 SGHTS and CDR2 YDEGEE. The CDR3 is CASSLRSSGANVLTF. In nucleotides, the CDR3 is TGTGCCAGCAGCCTTCGATCCTCTGGGGCCAACGTCCTGACTTTC.

The rearrangement links TRBV5-1 to TRBJ2-3, with no clear D. The CDR3 has 13 amino acids. CDR1 and CDR2 (germline): SGHRS, YFSETQ. The ends were cut back, 7 bases at V and 1 base at J, with 10 bases in the middle. CDR3 sequence: CASCPHGTDTQYF. In nucleotides, the CDR3 is TGCGCCAGCTGCCCCCACGGCACAGATACGCAGTATTTT.

This clone has only a few counts. The rearrangement links TRBV5-1 to TRBJ2-7, with 11 positions matching TRBD2. The V segment lost 7 bases and the J segment 6 bases; nucleotides outside the gene matches: 21. Germline CDR1 and CDR2: SGHRS and YFSETQ. The CDR3 length is 18 residues. The CDR3 DNA reads as TGCGCCAGCCGCCCCCGGGCCCTCGAACTAGCGGGAGCTCTCGAGCAGTACTTC. Amino acids: CASRPRALELAGALEQYF.

The rearrangement uses TRBV15 and TRBJ1-4; 9 nucleotides line up with TRBD1. Germline-derived CDR1 and CDR2 are LNHNV and YYDKDF (reference sequence). There are 14 residues in the CDR3. J was trimmed by 6 bases and V by 3 bases; bases with no gene match: 2. The CDR3 protein is CATSRDRGYEKLFF. CDR3 in DNA: TGTGCCACCAGCAGGGACAGGGGATATGAAAAACTGTTTTTT.

This clone was observed a single time. The chain uses TRBV5-1 and TRBJ2-7; 10 nucleotides align to TRBD1. CDR1 is SGHRS, CDR2 YFSETQ, per germline. The CDR3 is 14 amino acids. Trimming at V came to 3 bases and at J to 2 bases, leaving 2 bases not matched to a gene. The CDR3 DNA follows: TGCGCCAGCAGCTCTGGACAGGGGGCCTACGAGCAGTACTTC. It specifies CASSSGQGAYEQYF. Full variable domain (outside the CDR3, taken from reference TRBV5-1 and TRBJ2-7): KAGVTQTPRYLIKTRGQQVTLSCSPISGHRSVSWYQQTPGQGLQFLFEYFSETQRNKGNFPGRFSGRQFSNSRSEMNVSTLELGDSALYLCASSSGQGAYEQYFGPGTRLTVT.

CDR3 bases: TGTGCCAGTAGTGCGACAGGGGAGCGTGGCTACACCTTC. It codes for CASSATGERGYTF. This rearrangement joins TRBV19 to TRBJ1-2, with TRBD1 matching over 8 bases. V lost 5 bases and J lost 7; bases outside the gene matches: 6. From germline, CDR1 is LNHDA and CDR2 SQIVND (reference sequence). The CDR3 contains 13 residues.

The chain uses TRBV7-2 and TRBJ2-7, with D possibly being TRBD2 (6 bases). The V end was cut by 5 bases, the J end by 0 bases, with 8 bases between. Germline CDR1 reads SGHTA; CDR2 reads FQGNSA. This CDR3 has 13 residues. The DNA for the CDR3 is TGTGCCAGCAGCGCTAGCGCCTCCTACGAGCAGTACTTC. Translation gives CASSASASYEQYF.